This T cell receptor (beta chain) originates from a study of response to subunit inactivated influenza vaccine. General study points: Each seasonal influenza vaccination recruits few new T cells, the authors suggested.

TCRdb reprocessed the RT-PCR reads with MiXCR, giving one entry per CDR3 protein. The table records approximately 500,000 distinct CDR3 sequences, 14% of them present only once. About this clonotype itself: Its antigen is not known.

The source was PBMCs from blood, collected 11 to 12 days after vaccination. The clonotype originates from a middle-aged man who received an inactivated influenza vaccine.

The CDR3 region is CASSILSGFQHVLTF. The CDR3 DNA sequence: TGTGCCAGTAGTATACTCTCGGGTTTCCAGCACGTCCTGACTTTC. This chain links TRBV19 with TRBJ2-6; no clear D gene. Germline V lookup: CDR1 LNHDA, CDR2 SQIVND (reference sequence). This CDR3 has 15 amino acids. The ends were cut back, 2 bases at V and 11 bases at J, with 16 bases in the middle.